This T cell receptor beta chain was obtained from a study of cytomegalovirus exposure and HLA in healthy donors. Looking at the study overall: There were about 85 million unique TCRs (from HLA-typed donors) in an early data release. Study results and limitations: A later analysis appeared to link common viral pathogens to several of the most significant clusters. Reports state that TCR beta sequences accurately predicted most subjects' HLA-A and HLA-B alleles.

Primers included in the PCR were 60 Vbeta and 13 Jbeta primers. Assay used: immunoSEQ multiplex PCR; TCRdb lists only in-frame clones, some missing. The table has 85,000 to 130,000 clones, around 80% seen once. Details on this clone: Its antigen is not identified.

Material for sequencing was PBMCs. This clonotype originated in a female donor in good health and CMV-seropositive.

Here the CDR3 reads CASSQRGPLPRTDTQYF. CDR3 coding DNA: TGTGCCAGCAGTCAGCGGGGGCCCCTTCCTCGCACAGATACGCAGTATTTT. The V gene is TRBV27, the J gene TRBJ2-3; 8 positions agree with TRBD2. The length of the CDR3 is 17 residues. V gave up 5 bases and J gave up 1 base; unmatched junction bases: 11. Germline CDR1 is MNHEY and CDR2 is SMNVEV (reference sequence).